This TCR beta chain was obtained from a study of cytomegalovirus exposure and HLA in healthy donors. Germline CDR1 ENHRY, CDR2 SYGVKD. This CDR3 has 15 residues. Trimming stripped 3 bases from V and 7 bases from J, with 16 bases between. This clone occurred once. Researchers ran the PCR with 60 Vbeta and 13 Jbeta primers. Assay: immunoSEQ multiplex PCR; the TCRdb copy retains only in-frame clones and omits some. The repertoire holds 200,000 to 250,000 clones, with almost 80% as singletons. The sample was PBMCs. This receptor was identified in a male donor in good health and CMV-seronegative. The chain combines TRBV10-3 with TRBJ2-1; D is possibly TRBD2 (6 bases). CDR3 nucleotides: TGTGCCATCAGTGACGGGGACCCCGGAGGGAATGAGCAGTTCTTC. Translating it yields CAISDGDPGGNEQFF.